Presented here are 7 T cell receptor beta chains from one specimen sequenced in a study of T cells after yellow fever vaccination. Each CDR3 protein gets one entry after TCRdb re-called the 5' RACE reads with MiXCR. Here the sample spans about 120,000 distinct CDR3 sequences, around 7.2% being singletons. The specimen was CD4+ T cells sorted from PBMCs, collected around 45 days after the first yellow fever vaccination. The receptors were sampled from a man between 18 and 35 years old who received the YFV17D yellow fever vaccine.

This clonotype was seen at least ten times. V and J are TRBV7-6 and TRBJ2-7; D remains ambiguous. V lost 2 bases and J 7 bases, leaving 12 bases between the germline ends. CDR1 and CDR2 from the germline V gene are SGHVS and FNYEAQ. The CDR3 covers 13 residues. The CDR3 DNA sequence: TGTGCCAGCAGCTTAACCGCCATATCGGAGCAGTACTTC. Translated: CASSLTAISEQYF.

Many counts were recorded for this clonotype. The chain employs TRBV20-1 and TRBJ2-5, with D tentatively TRBD1 (6 bases). The germline gives CDR1 DFQATT, CDR2 SNEGSKA (reference sequence). The V end lost 3 bases, the J end lost 5 bases, and 19 bases lay between the germline ends. The CDR3 is 15 residues long. CDR3 DNA sequence: TGCAGTGCTAGTACAGGGAGAGTATTGGGCGAGACCCAGTACTTC. Its translation is CSASTGRVLGETQYF.

This clonotype was detected many times. The chain employs TRBV20-1 and TRBJ1-5; TRBD1 matches at 7 bases. The CDR3 totals 16 residues. Germline assignment: CDR1 DFQATT and CDR2 SNEGSKA (reference sequence). V was clipped by 2 bases and J by 0 bases; unmatched bases: 7. The CDR3 sequence: CSARPGGSNSNQPQHF. DNA of the CDR3: TGCAGTGCTAGACCAGGGGGATCCAATAGCAATCAGCCCCAGCATTTT.

In its sample, this clonotype was seen many times. The rearrangement links TRBV4-3 to TRBJ2-1, with 10 bases identical to TRBD2. The germline V gene encodes CDR1 LGHNA and CDR2 YSLEER. This CDR3 spans 16 amino acids. J lost 3 bases, V lost 1 base, and 3 bases had no gene match. The CDR3 nucleotides are TGCGCCAGCAGCCAAGCTAGCGGGGGCCTCTACAATGAGCAGTTCTTC. Translating gives CASSQASGGLYNEQFF.

This clonotype has a count of ten or more. This chain connects TRBV12-3 or TRBV12-4 to TRBJ2-1; no reliable D call. The CDR3 totals 15 residues. Trimming cost V 3 bases and J 5 bases, with 14 bases left between them. The CDR3 protein is CASSFYRTRDNEQFF. In DNA form, the CDR3 reads TGTGCCAGCAGTTTTTATCGCACCCGGGACAATGAGCAGTTCTTC.

In this sample, this clonotype turned up a few times. The chain couples TRBV20-1 to TRBJ2-5, with 9 positions matching TRBD2. The CDR3 covers 16 residues. J lost 5 bases, V lost 0 bases, and 10 bases had no gene match. Germline lookup yields CDR1 DFQATT and CDR2 SNEGSKA (reference sequence). For the CDR3, the DNA is TGCAGTGCTAGAGATCCTCGGCGGGGGGGCCTTGAGACCCAGTACTTC. Encoded protein: CSARDPRRGGLETQYF.

This clonotype was seen many times. V usage is TRBV4-3 and J usage is TRBJ2-4; 12 positions agree with TRBD2. Germline CDR1 LGHNA, CDR2 YSLEER. With V trimmed by 0 bases and J by 9 bases, 9 bases remained unmatched. The length of the CDR3 is 17 residues. In DNA form, the CDR3 reads TGCGCCAGCAGCCAAGATCACCCTAGCGGGGGGGGAACCATTCAGTACTTC. It yields the protein CASSQDHPSGGGTIQYF.